The 18 T cell receptor beta chains listed next were all sequenced from one sample in a study of shared clonotypes between healthy human individuals. Sequencing was performed with immunoSEQ multiplex PCR; in TCRdb, only in-frame clones are kept and a portion is missing. The sample lists about 2.1 million clones; roughly 95% were seen once. CD45RO-negative, CCR7-selected cells formed the naive CD8 fraction, which excluded terminally differentiated effector memory CD45RA+ cells. Input material: naive CD8+ T cells from PBMCs. These receptors were collected from a man younger than 35 in good health. Some clones in this sample may be carry-over from other donors' samples.

V is TRBV9 and J is TRBJ2-1, with D unclear. This CDR3 has 12 residues. V was cut by 4 bases and J by 7 bases, with 9 bases left in between. Per germline, CDR1 SGDLS and CDR2 YYNGEE. CDR3 nucleotides: TGTGCCAGCAGCTCCCGGGTGAATGAGCAGTTCTTC. Protein: CASSSRVNEQFF. The entire variable domain, with the rest obtained from reference TRBV9 and TRBJ2-1, is as follows: DSGVTQTPKHLITATGQRVTLRCSPRSGDLSVYWYQQSLDQGLQFLIQYYNGEERAKGNILERFSAQQFPDLHSELNLSSLELGDSALYFCASSSRVNEQFFGPGTRLTVL.

The chain couples TRBV5-1 to TRBJ2-1, with 11 bases that match TRBD2. CDR3 length: 17 amino acids. V gave up 0 bases and J gave up 4 bases; unmatched junction bases: 6. Per the germline V gene, CDR1 is SGHRS and CDR2 is YFSETQ. The CDR3 DNA is TGCGCCAGCAGCTTGGCACTAGCGGGAGAGCCGTACAATGAGCAGTTCTTC. Its protein product is CASSLALAGEPYNEQFF.

The chain couples TRBV27 to TRBJ1-4, with a weak D call TRBD1 (5 bases). In germline, CDR1 is MNHEY, CDR2 SMNVEV (reference sequence). This CDR3 contains 15 residues. V lost 1 base to trimming and J lost 8 bases, with 14 bases between them. Here the CDR3 reads CASSLYSRAGEKLFF. CDR3 bases: TGTGCCAGCAGTTTATATTCCAGGGCTGGAGAAAAACTGTTTTTT.

V gene TRBV9 combines with J gene TRBJ2-1; 9 bases fit TRBD2. The CDR3 covers 16 residues. V lost 0 bases to trimming and J lost 10 bases; unmatched junction nucleotides: 11. CDR1 SGDLS and CDR2 YYNGEE come from the germline V gene. As DNA, the CDR3 is TGTGCCAGCAGCGTAGCGTGGCGGGAGGGCCTGGGGGAGCAGTTCTTC. Protein product: CASSVAWREGLGEQFF.

Concerning this clone: Other DNA sequences within the sample encode an identical CDR3. The J gene is TRBJ2-7, the V gene TRBV27; 7 bases are a match to TRBD1. The CDR3 is 14 residues long. Germline V gene data show CDR1 as MNHEY and CDR2 as SMNVEV (reference sequence). The V and J ends lost 5 bases and 4 bases, in that order; junction bases with no gene match: 8. The DNA of the CDR3 is TGTGCCAGCAGTCTCCTGACAGGGTCGTACGAGCAGTACTTC. Its protein is CASSLLTGSYEQYF.

V gene TRBV5-3 combines with J gene TRBJ1-1; D is ambiguous. TRBV5-3 is labeled an ORF, and its function is uncertain. This CDR3 region has 13 residues. V gave up 0 bases and J gave up 3 bases, with 6 bases separating them. CDR3 bases: TGTGCCAGAAGCTTGGGACCGGACACTGAAGCTTTCTTT. It is translated as CARSLGPDTEAFF.

J is TRBJ2-3 and V is TRBV27; no definite D call. The length of the CDR3 is 14 residues. V lost 7 bases and J lost 3, with 14 bases in between. Germline V gene data show CDR1 as MNHEY and CDR2 as SMNVEV (reference sequence). The CDR3 loop reads CASNSWQETDTQYF. The CDR3 DNA follows: TGTGCCAGCAACTCGTGGCAGGAGACAGATACGCAGTATTTT.

The chain joins TRBV9 to TRBJ2-3, with 11 bases lining up with TRBD2. V was clipped by 3 bases and J by 4 bases; unmatched bases: 7. Germline V gene sequence: CDR1 SGDLS, CDR2 YYNGEE. The CDR3 is 16 residues long. The CDR3 region is CASSASSGRSSDTQYF. CDR3 nucleotides: TGTGCCAGCAGCGCGTCTAGCGGGAGGAGTTCAGATACGCAGTATTTT.

The rearrangement links TRBV19 to TRBJ2-2; a possible D gene is TRBD1 (6 bases). V lost 5 bases and J lost 4, with 14 bases in between. The germline CDR1 and CDR2 sequences are LNHDA and SQIVND (reference sequence). The CDR3 spans 15 residues. CDR3 sequence: CASSRWTDPTGELFF. The CDR3 nucleotides are TGTGCCAGTAGTCGATGGACAGACCCCACCGGGGAGCTGTTTTTT.

V and J are TRBV7-9 and TRBJ1-1, with unresolved D. CDR3 length: 13 residues. V lost 5 bases and J lost 5, with 12 bases in between. Germline CDR1 and CDR2: SEHNR and FQNEAQ (reference sequence). CDR3 protein: CASSPSERTEAFF. The CDR3 nucleotides are TGTGCCAGCAGCCCATCGGAGAGAACTGAAGCTTTCTTT.

A single count supports this clone. The chain uses TRBV23-1 and TRBJ1-5, with D uncertain. TRBV23-1 is classed as an ORF, of uncertain function. The V end was cut by 0 bases, the J end by 4 bases, with 16 bases between. The CDR3 spans 17 residues. CDR3 DNA sequence: TGCGCCAGCAGTCAATCGGGATCCTCAGTGGGGAATCAGCCCCAGCATTTT. This translates into CASSQSGSSVGNQPQHF.

This clone was counted a single time. The gene calls are TRBV18 and TRBJ2-2; D might be TRBD2 (6 bases). The CDR3 extends over 16 amino acids. Germline-derived CDR1 and CDR2 are KGHSH and LQKENI. Trimming left V 0 bases short and J 7 bases short, with 15 bases between. CDR3 sequence: CASSPPGGAQHGELFF. CDR3 nucleotides: TGTGCCAGCTCACCACCGGGGGGAGCGCAACACGGGGAGCTGTTTTTT.

This rearrangement joins TRBV5-1 to TRBJ2-7, with D maybe TRBD2 (6 bases). The CDR3 totals 16 residues. Germline CDR1 and CDR2: SGHRS and YFSETQ. Trimming cost V 0 bases and J 4 bases, with 17 bases left between them. The CDR3: CASSLAGWRAGYEQYF. The CDR3 nucleotides are TGCGCCAGCAGCTTGGCCGGGTGGAGGGCTGGGTACGAGCAGTACTTC.

Written as DNA, the CDR3 is TGTGCCAGCGGGTTTTATAGGGAACCCGAGCAGTACTTC. Translation gives CASGFYREPEQYF. J is TRBJ2-7 and V is TRBV28, with D hard to call. Trimming left V 8 bases short and J 6 bases short, with 17 bases between. This CDR3 is 13 amino acids long. Germline assignment: CDR1 MDHEN and CDR2 SYDVKM.

This chain uses TRBV19 with TRBJ1-1; maybe TRBD1 (5 bases). V was pared by 0 bases and J by 4 bases, with 12 bases between. The CDR3 totals 15 residues. Germline CDR1 LNHDA, CDR2 SQIVND (reference sequence). CDR3 nucleotide sequence: TGTGCCAGTAGTATAGAGCGGGGGATTATCACTGAAGCTTTCTTT. Translated: CASSIERGIITEAFF. Full variable domain (rest looked up from reference TRBV19 and TRBJ1-1): DGGITQSPKYLFRKEGQNVTLSCEQNLNHDAMYWYRQDPGQGLRLIYYSQIVNDFQKGDIAEGYSVSREKKESFPLTVTSAQKNPTAFYLCASSIERGIITEAFFGQGTRLTVV.

The chain links TRBV9 to TRBJ2-7; 7 bases align to TRBD2. The junction had 6 bases not matched to a gene; V was cut back by 3 bases and J by 3 bases. The germline gives CDR1 SGDLS, CDR2 YYNGEE. The CDR3 contains 14 residues. CDR3 in amino acids: CASSAGGLGYEQYF. CDR3 in DNA: TGTGCCAGCAGCGCGGGGGGACTGGGCTACGAGCAGTACTTC.

The chain recombines TRBV11-2 with TRBJ2-1, with D maybe TRBD2 (6 bases). This CDR3 has 15 residues. Germline V CDR1 and CDR2: SGHAT, FQNNGV. The V gene lost 1 base and the J gene lost 3 bases, with 10 bases spanning the gap. CDR3 coding DNA: TGTGCCAGCAGCTTAGTGGGCGGGATCTACAATGAGCAGTTCTTC. It encodes CASSLVGGIYNEQFF.

Concerning this clone: The germline gene is not matched at one end of the junction; a read error may be the cause. The gene calls are TRBV10-3 and TRBJ2-7; D is undetermined. The CDR3 totals 15 residues. The V gene's germline CDR1 is ENHRY and CDR2 SYGVKD. CDR3 residues: CAISDPRMRKDEQCF. The DNA for the CDR3 is TGTGCCATCAGTGATCCGCGGATGAGGAAGGACGAGCAGTGCTTC.